This T cell receptor (beta chain) was recorded in a study of cytomegalovirus exposure and HLA in healthy donors. The study, taken as a whole, reports: The authors reported that TCR beta sequences could predict HLA-A and HLA-B alleles. These predictions were accurate for most subjects in the first cohort.

This clone was recorded a few times. Its antigen is unknown. J was trimmed by 8 bases and V by 3 bases; bases with no gene match: 13. The germline gives CDR1 SGDLS, CDR2 YYNGEE. The CDR3 totals 15 residues. The PCR made use of 60 Vbeta and 13 Jbeta primers. TCRdb's copy holds only in-frame clones and misses some; the assay was immunoSEQ multiplex PCR. The sample includes about 82,000 clones, about 80% of them seen just once. The V and J genes are TRBV9 and TRBJ1-2; 7 nucleotides agree with TRBD1. The clonotype was recovered from a man aged 50 or older in good health and CMV-seronegative. The material sequenced was PBMCs. The CDR3 reads CASSADHRDSQGYTF. In DNA, the CDR3 is TGTGCCAGCAGCGCAGACCATCGGGACAGTCAAGGCTACACCTTC.